Reported below is one T cell receptor (beta chain). Its antigen is as yet unknown. The data belong to a study of radiotherapy plus CTLA-4 blockade in lung cancer. Study summary: An objective response was seen in around a sixth of patients, and disease control in more than 25%.

CDR1 and CDR2 from the germline V gene are KGHSH and LQKENI. The ends were cut back, 2 bases at V and 6 bases at J, with 11 bases in the middle. This CDR3 has 14 amino acids. Here immunoSEQ multiplex PCR was the method, and the copy in TCRdb shows in-frame clones only, minus some. This repertoire shows 85,000 to 130,000 clones, about 84% found once; its top ten account for 2% to 2.5%. General study findings and limits: Dynamics of early blood T cell clones, together with interferon-beta, were reportedly the best predictors of response. Blood-borne expansion of tumor-derived TCR clones followed radiotherapy plus ipilimumab.

Focal radiation was given together with CTLA-4 blockade (ipilimumab) to patients with chemo-refractory metastatic non-small-cell lung cancer. The chain couples TRBV18 to TRBJ2-4; TRBD1 is a possible D gene (7 bases). This clonotype was sampled from a human donor with non-small cell lung cancer that progressed on radiotherapy plus ipilimumab. Some clones in this sample may be carry-over from other donors' samples. The sequencing here drew on peripheral blood, taken from a patient treated with radiotherapy plus ipilimumab. CDR3 DNA sequence: TGTGCCAGCTCACCAGCGGGACAGATAAACATTCAGTACTTC. Protein sequence: CASSPAGQINIQYF.